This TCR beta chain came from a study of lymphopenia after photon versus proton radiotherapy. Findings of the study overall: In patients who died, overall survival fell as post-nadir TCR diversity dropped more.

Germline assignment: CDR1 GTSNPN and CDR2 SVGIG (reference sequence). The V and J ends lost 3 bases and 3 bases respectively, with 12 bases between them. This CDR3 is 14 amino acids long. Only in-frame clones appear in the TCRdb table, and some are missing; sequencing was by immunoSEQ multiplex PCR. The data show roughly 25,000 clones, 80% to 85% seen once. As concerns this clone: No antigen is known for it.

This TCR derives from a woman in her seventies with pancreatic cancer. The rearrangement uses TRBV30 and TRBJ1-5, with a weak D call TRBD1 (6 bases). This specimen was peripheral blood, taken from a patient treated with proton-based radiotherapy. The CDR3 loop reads CAWRQGKDNQPQHF. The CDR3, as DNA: TGTGCCTGGAGGCAGGGGAAGGACAATCAGCCCCAGCATTTT.